The entry below gives a single T cell receptor beta chain sequence along with its context. Produced via immunoSEQ multiplex PCR; TCRdb's table is partial and in-frame only. The sample contains some 130,000 clones, about 90% of which appear only once. Germline loops: CDR1 SGHNT, CDR2 YENEEA. V shed 1 base, J shed 6 bases, and the junction held 9 bases outside the gene matches. The CDR3 extends over 18 amino acids. This entry comes from a study of control samples from healthy donors and cancer patients. The source is a man aged 45-65 years with head and neck cancer. J is TRBJ2-1 and V is TRBV11-3; 13 bases map to TRBD2. The material sequenced was PBMCs. The CDR3 region is CASSLVLAGGKGGNEQFF. The CDR3 region has the DNA TGTGCCAGCAGCTTAGTACTAGCGGGGGGGAAAGGCGGCAATGAGCAGTTCTTC.